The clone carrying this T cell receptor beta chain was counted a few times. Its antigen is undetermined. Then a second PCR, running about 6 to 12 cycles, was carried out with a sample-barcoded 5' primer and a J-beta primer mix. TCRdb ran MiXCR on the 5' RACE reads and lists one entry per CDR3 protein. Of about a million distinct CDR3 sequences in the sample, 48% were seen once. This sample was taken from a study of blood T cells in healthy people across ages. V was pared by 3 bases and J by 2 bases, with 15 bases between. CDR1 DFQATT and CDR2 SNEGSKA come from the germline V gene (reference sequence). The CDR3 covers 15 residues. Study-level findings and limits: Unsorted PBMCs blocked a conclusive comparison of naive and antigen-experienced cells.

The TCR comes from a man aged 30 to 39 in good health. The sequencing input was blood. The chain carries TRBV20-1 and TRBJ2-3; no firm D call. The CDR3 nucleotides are TGCAGTGCTAGCCCGGAGTTGGAAAACACAGATACGCAGTATTTT. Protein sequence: CSASPELENTDTQYF.